These 8 T cell receptor beta chains came from one sample sequenced in a study of blood T cell repertoires in COVID-19. Sequencing used immunoSEQ multiplex PCR; TCRdb keeps in-frame clones, though not all of them. Of about 200,000 clones in the sample, approximately 80% were seen once. The sequenced sample consisted of PBMCs or T cells enriched from blood (not recorded which). These receptors all come from a woman aged 45-60 years with acute COVID-19.

The chain carries TRBV7-9 and TRBJ1-1; a weak D match, TRBD1 (6 bases). V was shortened by 5 bases and J by 1 base, with 17 bases between the two germline ends. CDR1 and CDR2 from the germline V gene are SEHNR and FQNEAQ (reference sequence). This CDR3 is 16 amino acids long. The CDR3 nucleotides read TGTGCCAGCAGCCCAACAGGGTCTAGGGGGAACACTGAAGCTTTCTTT. It translates to CASSPTGSRGNTEAFF.

This clone has a single count. J is TRBJ2-2 and V is TRBV29-1; weak D call: TRBD1 (5 bases). Trimming removed 7 bases from V and 5 bases from J, with 14 bases in between. The CDR3 spans 13 residues. Looked up from germline, CDR1 is SQVTM and CDR2 is ANQGSEA. In DNA, the CDR3 is TGCAGCGGGCAGGGAATTGGGACCGGGGAGCTGTTTTTT. Translating it yields CSGQGIGTGELFF.

The V gene is TRBV5-1, the J gene TRBJ2-7; maybe TRBD1 (6 bases). The CDR3 is made up of 15 amino acids. The V gene's germline CDR1 is SGHRS and CDR2 YFSETQ. Trimming stripped 3 bases from V and 1 base from J, with 14 bases between. The CDR3 DNA reads TGCGCCAGCAGCTGGGGTTTGACAGGATCCTACGAGCAGTACTTC. It translates to CASSWGLTGSYEQYF.

This clone was detected a few times. V is TRBV20-1 and J is TRBJ1-2; D may be TRBD1 (6 bases). Looked up from germline, CDR1 is DFQATT and CDR2 is SNEGSKA (reference sequence). The CDR3 runs 10 residues. V lost 4 bases and J lost 9, with 9 bases in between. The CDR3 region is CSATGVSYTF. Here the CDR3 DNA reads TGCAGTGCTACAGGGGTCAGCTACACCTTC.

This chain links TRBV6-6 with TRBJ2-7, with D possibly matching TRBD2 (7 bases). In germline, CDR1 is MNHNY, CDR2 SVGAGI (reference sequence). The V end was cut by 0 bases, the J end by 7 bases, with 13 bases between. This CDR3 spans 14 amino acids. The CDR3 loop reads CASSYSGGGIEQYF. CDR3 bases: TGTGCCAGCAGTTACTCAGGGGGGGGGATTGAGCAGTACTTC.

The rearrangement joins TRBV6-5 to TRBJ2-7; a weak D match, TRBD2 (6 bases). This CDR3 has 12 residues. The germline CDR1 and CDR2 sequences are MNHEY and SVGAGI. V lost 4 bases, J lost 9 bases, and 13 bases lay in between. The CDR3 DNA is TGTGCCAGCAGTTCATTTCCGGAGGGGCAGTACTTC. This translates into CASSSFPEGQYF.

V and J are TRBV5-1 and TRBJ2-3; TRBD2 matches 12 bases. Germline CDR1 SGHRS, CDR2 YFSETQ. The CDR3 loop spans 16 amino acids. V dropped 1 base and J dropped 5; count of bases not matched to a gene: 5. The CDR3 nucleotides read TGCGCCAGCAGCTTGCTAGCGGGGGGGACCGGAGATACGCAGTATTTT. Translation gives CASSLLAGGTGDTQYF. The variable domain in full, completed from reference TRBV5-1 and TRBJ2-3, reads KAGVTQTPRYLIKTRGQQVTLSCSPISGHRSVSWYQQTPGQGLQFLFEYFSETQRNKGNFPGRFSGRQFSNSRSEMNVSTLELGDSALYLCASSLLAGGTGDTQYFGPGTRLTVL.

Ten or more counts support this clone. V usage is TRBV6-1 and J usage is TRBJ2-3; the D gene is possibly TRBD2 (5 bases). The CDR3 length is 16 residues. Trimming shortened V by 4 bases and J by 0 bases, and 14 bases separated the two germline ends. Germline V CDR1 and CDR2: MNHNS, SASEGT. CDR3 amino acids: CASSGAPRDSTDTQYF. CDR3 nucleotides: TGTGCCAGCAGTGGGGCACCGAGGGATAGCACAGATACGCAGTATTTT.